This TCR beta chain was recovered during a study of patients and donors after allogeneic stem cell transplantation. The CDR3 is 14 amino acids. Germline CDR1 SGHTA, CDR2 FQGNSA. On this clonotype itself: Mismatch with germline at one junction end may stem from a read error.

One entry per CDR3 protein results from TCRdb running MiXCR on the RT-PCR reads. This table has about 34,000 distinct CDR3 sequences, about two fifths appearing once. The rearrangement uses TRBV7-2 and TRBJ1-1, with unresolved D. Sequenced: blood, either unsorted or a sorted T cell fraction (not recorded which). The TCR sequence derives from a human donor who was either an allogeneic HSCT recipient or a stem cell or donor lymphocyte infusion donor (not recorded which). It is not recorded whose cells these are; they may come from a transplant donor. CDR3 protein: CASTLSPLNTEAFF. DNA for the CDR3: TGTGCCAGCACCTTATCGCCTTTGAACACTGAAGCTTTCTTT.